A selection of T cell receptor beta chains follows, all from one sample in a study of blood T cell repertoires in COVID-19. Assay used: immunoSEQ multiplex PCR; TCRdb lists only in-frame clones, some missing. The table shows around 190,000 clones, with 80% to 90% occurring only once. The sequenced material came from peripheral blood. These receptor sequences come from a human donor in a cohort sampled during active COVID-19. CDR3s include the opening cysteine and the closing phenylalanine or tryptophan. A D gene is named only where the DNA matches it firmly. Size is omitted from some rows. Given values are once, few, many or a class for expanded clones.

d_call clone_size j_call v_call cdr3_aa cdr3_nt
NA NA TRBJ2-5 TRBV18 CASSTTGETQYF TGTGCCAGCTCAACCACCGGGGAGACCCAGTACTTC
TRBD2 NA TRBJ2-7 TRBV11-2 CASSSIAGGPGEQYF TGTGCCAGCAGCTCAATAGCGGGAGGGCCCGGCGAGCAGTACTTC
TRBD2 NA TRBJ2-2 TRBV28 CASSSGLAGARGELFF TGTGCCAGCAGTTCCGGACTAGCGGGAGCTCGCGGGGAGCTGTTTTTT
NA NA TRBJ2-5 TRBV6-5 CASSYAWSQKETQYF TGTGCCAGCAGTTACGCTTGGAGCCAGAAAGAGACCCAGTACTTC
TRBD1 NA TRBJ2-7 TRBV5-6 CASSATTGVGEQYF TGTGCCAGCAGCGCTACGACAGGGGTGGGCGAGCAGTACTTC
TRBD1 NA TRBJ1-1 TRBV7-2 CASSSDRGRDEAFF TGTGCCAGCAGCTCCGACAGGGGGAGGGATGAAGCTTTCTTT
TRBD2 NA TRBJ2-2 TRBV10-1 CASSGTSGTTGELFF TGCGCCAGCAGCGGGACTAGCGGGACCACCGGGGAGCTGTTTTTT
TRBD2 NA TRBJ2-7 TRBV7-2 CASSPGLARHEQYF TGTGCCAGCAGTCCCGGACTAGCGCGGCACGAGCAGTACTTC
TRBD1 NA TRBJ2-2 TRBV19 CASSRSARTGEIRNTGELFF TGTGCCAGTAGCCGATCCGCCCGGACAGGGGAAATTAGGAACACCGGGGAGCTGTTTTTT
NA NA TRBJ2-7 TRBV30 CAWVSGPNYEQYF TGTGCCTGGGTGAGCGGACCAAACTACGAGCAGTACTTC
NA NA TRBJ2-1 TRBV2 CASSEVGSGAYNEQFF TGTGCCAGCAGTGAAGTCGGTAGCGGAGCCTACAATGAGCAGTTCTTC
NA NA TRBJ1-4 TRBV3-1/TRBV3-2 CASSQRGNVPKLFF TGTGCCAGCAGCCAACGGGGGAATGTTCCAAAACTGTTTTTT
NA once TRBJ2-7 TRBV18 CASSNSINRGGREQYF TGTGCCAGCTCGAATTCCATAAACAGGGGAGGACGCGAGCAGTACTTC
NA NA TRBJ2-5 TRBV3-1/TRBV3-2 CASSQGVLAKQETQYF TGTGCCAGCAGCCAAGGGGTGTTAGCGAAACAAGAGACCCAGTACTTC
TRBD2 once TRBJ2-3 TRBV4-1 CASSQVTGTSGVRSGTQYF TGCGCCAGCAGCCAAGTGACCGGGACTAGCGGGGTTAGGAGCGGTACGCAGTATTTT
NA NA TRBJ2-7 TRBV30 CAWRNRNGYEQYF TGTGCCTGGAGGAACAGGAATGGGTACGAGCAGTACTTC
NA once TRBJ1-1 TRBV12-3/TRBV12-4 CASNEGRTEAFF TGTGCCAGCAACGAGGGAAGGACTGAAGCTTTCTTT
TRBD2 NA TRBJ2-3 TRBV7-9 CASTPSGTSGSLLIDTQYF TGTGCCAGCACCCCAAGTGGCACTAGCGGGAGCCTCTTGATAGATACGCAGTATTTT
TRBD2 NA TRBJ2-7 TRBV27 CASSPWTSGRGPYEQYF TGTGCCAGCAGTCCGTGGACTAGCGGGAGAGGGCCCTACGAGCAGTACTTC
TRBD2 NA TRBJ2-5 TRBV10-3 CAIRRTSGSGETQYF TGTGCCATCAGAAGGACTAGCGGGAGCGGAGAGACCCAGTACTTC
TRBD1 NA TRBJ2-3 TRBV2 CASSAQGAPDTQYF TGTGCCAGCAGTGCGCAGGGGGCTCCAGATACGCAGTATTTT
NA NA TRBJ2-3 TRBV5-5 CASSSRTGTDTQYF TGTGCCAGCAGCTCACGGACAGGCACAGATACGCAGTATTTT
TRBD1 once TRBJ1-1 TRBV12-3/TRBV12-4 CASSRGQGAEAFF TGTGCCAGCAGTAGAGGACAGGGCGCTGAAGCTTTCTTT
NA NA TRBJ1-1 TRBV18 CASSPPEGITYMNTEAFF TGTGCCAGCTCACCACCCGAGGGAATCACCTATATGAACACTGAAGCTTTCTTT
TRBD2 NA TRBJ2-3 TRBV29-1 CSVETPLAGGMNTQYF TGCAGCGTAGAAACCCCGCTAGCGGGAGGGATGAATACGCAGTATTTT
NA NA TRBJ2-1 TRBV4-2 CASSHMSGFDNEQFF TGTGCCAGCAGCCACATGAGCGGCTTCGACAATGAGCAGTTCTTC
NA NA TRBJ2-1 TRBV24-1 CATSDLPVDEQFF TGTGCCACCAGTGATTTGCCAGTCGATGAGCAGTTCTTC
TRBD1 NA TRBJ1-5 TRBV18 CASSGTGAGQPQHF TGTGCCAGCTCGGGGACAGGGGCAGGTCAGCCCCAGCATTTT
NA NA TRBJ1-2 TRBV19 CASTTSAARAVSTYDYTF TGTGCCAGTACCACTAGTGCCGCCCGGGCGGTCTCTACCTATGACTACACCTTC
TRBD1 NA TRBJ1-6 TRBV18 CASSPRTGTDNSPLHF TGTGCCAGCTCACCACGTACCGGGACAGATAATTCACCCCTCCACTTT
TRBD1 NA TRBJ2-3 TRBV28 CASLLTGVNTQYF TGTGCCAGTTTGCTCACAGGGGTTAATACGCAGTATTTT
NA few TRBJ1-2 TRBV6-2/TRBV6-3 CASSVVPAGGYTF TGTGCCAGCAGTGTAGTCCCGGCAGGTGGCTACACCTTC
TRBD1 NA TRBJ2-7 TRBV19 CASSIMGQGPSYEQYF TGTGCCAGTAGTATAATGGGACAGGGGCCTTCGTACGAGCAGTACTTC
TRBD2 NA TRBJ2-3 TRBV28 CASSSPSGRGYTQYF TGTGCCAGCAGTTCTCCTAGCGGGAGAGGATATACGCAGTATTTT
NA NA TRBJ2-1 TRBV25-1 CASSDPLAIHNEQFF TGTGCCAGCAGTGACCCCCTAGCAATCCACAATGAGCAGTTCTTC
NA NA TRBJ2-3 TRBV24-1 CATSERAGADTQYF TGTGCCACCAGTGAACGCGCGGGGGCTGATACGCAGTATTTT
NA NA TRBJ1-1 TRBV19 CASSKGPKALNTEAFF TGTGCCAGTAGTAAGGGGCCAAAGGCTCTAAACACTGAAGCTTTCTTT
TRBD1 NA TRBJ1-1 TRBV5-1 CASSYPGQGLMNTEAFF TGCGCCAGCAGCTATCCGGGACAGGGCCTTATGAACACTGAAGCTTTCTTT
NA NA TRBJ1-6 TRBV11-2 CASSLRETWNSPLHF TGTGCCAGCAGCTTGAGGGAAACTTGGAATTCACCCCTCCACTTT
TRBD1 NA TRBJ1-5 TRBV7-9 CASSLGTAWSNQPQHF TGTGCCAGCAGCCTGGGGACAGCTTGGAGCAATCAGCCCCAGCATTTT
NA NA TRBJ2-3 TRBV18 CASSPTTGSTDTQYF TGTGCCAGCTCACCAACCACGGGGAGCACAGATACGCAGTATTTT
TRBD1 NA TRBJ1-1 TRBV15 CATSINRGFNAFF TGTGCCACCAGCATTAACAGGGGGTTTAACGCTTTCTTT
TRBD2 once TRBJ2-3 TRBV6-5 CASWTRPQDTQYF TGTGCCAGCTGGACTAGACCCCAGGATACGCAGTATTTT
TRBD1 NA TRBJ2-7 TRBV12-3/TRBV12-4 CASSRGQADEQYF TGTGCCAGCAGTAGAGGACAGGCCGACGAGCAGTACTTC
NA NA TRBJ1-1 TRBV7-6 CASSYLSGNTEAFF TGTGCCAGCAGCTACCTATCAGGGAACACTGAAGCTTTCTTT
NA once TRBJ2-1 TRBV9 CASSVGMREQFF TGTGCCAGCAGCGTAGGTATGCGTGAGCAGTTCTTC
TRBD1 NA TRBJ2-3 TRBV2 CASSPDRGRRDTQYF TGTGCCAGCAGTCCTGACAGGGGGCGAAGAGATACGCAGTATTTT
NA NA TRBJ2-5 TRBV7-8 CASSLGSARTETQYF TGTGCCAGCAGCTTAGGGTCGGCTAGAACGGAGACCCAGTACTTC
NA NA TRBJ2-2 TRBV7-2 CASSATVNTGELFF TGTGCCAGCAGCGCGACAGTTAACACCGGGGAGCTGTTTTTT
TRBD1 NA TRBJ1-1 TRBV3-1/TRBV3-2 CASSQDEGAGGAFF TGTGCCAGCAGCCAAGATGAGGGGGCCGGCGGAGCTTTCTTT
NA NA TRBJ2-7 TRBV6-5 CASGRDGNSYEQYF TGTGCCAGCGGAAGAGACGGGAACTCCTACGAGCAGTACTTC
TRBD2 NA TRBJ2-4 TRBV6-6 CASSRTSGTNIQYF TGTGCCAGCAGCCGGACTAGCGGAACAAACATTCAGTACTTC
TRBD1 NA TRBJ2-7 TRBV29-1 CSVELGDRGYEQYF TGCAGCGTTGAGTTAGGGGACAGGGGCTACGAGCAGTACTTC
NA NA TRBJ1-4 TRBV7-9 CASTLSATNEKLFF TGTGCCAGCACCCTCAGCGCAACTAATGAAAAACTGTTTTTT
NA NA TRBJ1-2 TRBV5-4 CASSLGGPSNYGYTF TGTGCCAGCAGCTTGGGAGGGCCCTCTAACTATGGCTACACCTTC
NA NA TRBJ2-3 TRBV5-6 CASSAGTGVNTDTQYF TGTGCCAGCAGCGCGGGTACGGGGGTTAACACAGATACGCAGTATTTT
NA NA TRBJ1-3 TRBV30 CAWSVGQPGNTIYF TGTGCCTGGAGTGTTGGACAACCTGGAAACACCATATATTTT
NA NA TRBJ2-1 TRBV6-4 CASSDSGRWGPGAYNEQFF TGTGCCAGCAGTGATAGTGGGAGGTGGGGCCCCGGGGCCTACAATGAGCAGTTCTTC
NA NA TRBJ2-5 TRBV29-1 CSVRQAQETQYF TGCAGCGTACGACAGGCGCAAGAGACCCAGTACTTC
TRBD2 NA TRBJ2-1 TRBV18 CASSPLYLGLAGNTRHNEQFF TGTGCCAGCTCACCACTGTACCTAGGACTAGCGGGAAACACACGACACAATGAGCAGTTCTTC